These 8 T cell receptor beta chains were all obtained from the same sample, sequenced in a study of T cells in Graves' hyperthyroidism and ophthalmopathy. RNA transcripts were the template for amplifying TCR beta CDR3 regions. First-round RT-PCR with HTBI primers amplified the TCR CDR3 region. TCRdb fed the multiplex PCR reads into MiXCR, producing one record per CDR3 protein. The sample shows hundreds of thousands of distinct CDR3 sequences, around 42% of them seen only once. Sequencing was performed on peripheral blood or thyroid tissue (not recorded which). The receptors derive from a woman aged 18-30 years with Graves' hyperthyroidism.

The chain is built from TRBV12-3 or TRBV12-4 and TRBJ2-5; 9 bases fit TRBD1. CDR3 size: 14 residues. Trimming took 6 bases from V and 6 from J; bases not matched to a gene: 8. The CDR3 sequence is CASSRTGVGKTQYF. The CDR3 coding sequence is TGTGCCAGCAGCAGGACAGGGGTTGGGAAGACCCAGTACTTC.

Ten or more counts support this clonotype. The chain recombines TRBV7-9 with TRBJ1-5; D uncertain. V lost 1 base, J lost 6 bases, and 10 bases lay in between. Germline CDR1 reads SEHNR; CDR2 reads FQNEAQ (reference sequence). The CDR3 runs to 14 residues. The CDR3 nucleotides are TGTGCCAGCAGCTTAGGTGCAGAGGGTCAGCCCCAGCATTTT. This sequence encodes CASSLGAEGQPQHF.

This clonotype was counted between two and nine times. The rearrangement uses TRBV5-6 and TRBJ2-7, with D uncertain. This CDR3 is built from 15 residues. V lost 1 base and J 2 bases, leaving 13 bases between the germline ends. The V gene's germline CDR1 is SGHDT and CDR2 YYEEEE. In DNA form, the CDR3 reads TGTGCCAGCAGCTTGTGGCCGCCGTCGACCTACGAGCAGTACTTC. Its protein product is CASSLWPPSTYEQYF. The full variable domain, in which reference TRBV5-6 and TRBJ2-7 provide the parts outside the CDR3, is DAGVTQSPTHLIKTRGQQVTLRCSPKSGHDTVSWYQQALGQGPQFIFQYYEEEERQRGNFPDRFSGHQFPNYSSELNVNALLLGDSALYLCASSLWPPSTYEQYFGPGTRLTVT.

CDR3 DNA: TGTGCCAGTACCCCGGGACGGTCTAATGAAAAACTGTTTTTT. Residues: CASTPGRSNEKLFF. J is TRBJ1-4 and V is TRBV19, with a possible D match to TRBD1 (5 bases). The V and J ends lost 7 bases and 3 bases respectively, with 12 bases between them. Germline lookup yields CDR1 LNHDA and CDR2 SQIVND (reference sequence). CDR3 length: 14 residues.

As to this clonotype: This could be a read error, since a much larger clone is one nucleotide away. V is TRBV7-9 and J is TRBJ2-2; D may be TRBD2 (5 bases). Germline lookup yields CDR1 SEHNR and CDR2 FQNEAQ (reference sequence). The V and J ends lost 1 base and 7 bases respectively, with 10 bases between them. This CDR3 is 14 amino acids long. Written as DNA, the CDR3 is TGTGCCAGCAGCTTAGTGGAAGGGAGCGGGGAGCTGTTTTTT. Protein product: CASSLVEGSGELFF.

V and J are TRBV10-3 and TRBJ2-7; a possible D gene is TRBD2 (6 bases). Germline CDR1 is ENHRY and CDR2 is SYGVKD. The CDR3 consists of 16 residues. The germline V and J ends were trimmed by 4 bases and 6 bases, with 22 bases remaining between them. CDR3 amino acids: CAISAGGSKFSSEQYF. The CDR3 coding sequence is TGTGCCATCAGTGCCGGGGGTAGCAAGTTCTCGTCCGAGCAGTACTTC.

CDR3 sequence (DNA): TGCGCCAGCAGCTTCCAGGGGGACACTGAAGCTTTCTTT. Its translation is CASSFQGDTEAFF. This chain connects TRBV5-1 to TRBJ1-1, with 7 positions matching TRBD1. Unmatched junction bases numbered 1, after V lost 2 bases and J lost 3 bases. The CDR3 runs 13 residues. CDR1 is SGHRS, CDR2 YFSETQ, per germline.

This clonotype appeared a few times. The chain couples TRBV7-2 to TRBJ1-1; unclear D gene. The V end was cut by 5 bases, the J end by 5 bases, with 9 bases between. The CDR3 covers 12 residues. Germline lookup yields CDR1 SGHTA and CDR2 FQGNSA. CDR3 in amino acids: CASSQDYTEAFF. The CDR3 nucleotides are TGTGCCAGCAGCCAAGATTATACTGAAGCTTTCTTT.